The 6 T cell receptor beta chains in this list originate from one sample, sequenced in a study of cytomegalovirus exposure and HLA in healthy donors. With 60 Vbeta and 13 Jbeta primers, the PCR was carried out. Profiled with immunoSEQ multiplex PCR; TCRdb holds only in-frame clones, not every one. The repertoire has tens of thousands of clones, about four fifths of them found once; the top ten carry around 6%. The sequencing sample was made of PBMCs. These receptors originate from a male donor in good health and CMV-seropositive.

J is TRBJ2-3 and V is TRBV7-2; the match to TRBD2 covers 8 bases. The CDR3 sequence is 15 residues long. Per the germline V gene, CDR1 is SGHTA and CDR2 is FQGNSA. The ends lost 5 bases at V and 1 base at J; junction bases unmatched: 5. In nucleotides, the CDR3 is TGTGCCAGCAGCGAGGCGGGAGGACGCACAGATACGCAGTATTTT. This translates into CASSEAGGRTDTQYF.

The rearrangement uses TRBV5-8 and TRBJ1-2; 7 bases agree with TRBD1. This CDR3 spans 15 amino acids. Germline CDR1 reads SGHTS; CDR2 reads YDEGEE. With 1 base clipped from V and 5 bases from J, the junction kept 8 bases outside the gene matches. The CDR3, as DNA: TGTGCCAGCAGCTTGATCGGACAGGTCCGATATGGCTACACCTTC. It encodes CASSLIGQVRYGYTF.

V gene TRBV4-2 combines with J gene TRBJ2-7, with 10 positions matching TRBD2. CDR3 length: 17 residues. Germline V gene sequence: CDR1 LGHNA, CDR2 YNFKEQ. V lost 1 base to trimming and J lost 1 base; unmatched junction nucleotides: 7. Here the CDR3 DNA reads TGTGCCAGCAGCCAAGCCTTTTCTAGCGGGAGATCCTACGAGCAGTACTTC. It specifies CASSQAFSSGRSYEQYF.

The chain uses TRBV28 and TRBJ2-2; D may be TRBD2 (5 bases). Per germline, CDR1 MDHEN and CDR2 SYDVKM. This CDR3 spans 12 amino acids. Deletions cut 5 bases from V and 5 bases from J, with 6 bases between. The CDR3 coding sequence is TGTGCCAGCAGTGGGAGTACCGGGGAGCTGTTTTTT. Its translation: CASSGSTGELFF.

Here the CDR3 DNA reads TGTGCCATCAGTGAGTTGAGCGGGGGCTACAATGAGCAGTTCTTC. Its protein product is CAISELSGGYNEQFF. V and J are TRBV10-3 and TRBJ2-1; TRBD2 agrees at 8 bases. V lost 1 base and J lost 3; bases outside the gene matches: 2. The V gene's germline CDR1 is ENHRY and CDR2 SYGVKD. The CDR3 is 15 amino acids.

This chain links TRBV4-3 with TRBJ2-7, with 7 bases aligning to TRBD2. V dropped 4 bases and J dropped 2; count of bases not matched to a gene: 8. Germline V gives CDR1 LGHNA, CDR2 YSLEER. CDR3 length: 15 amino acids. The CDR3 loop is CASSRNRGTTYEQYF. As DNA, the CDR3 is TGCGCCAGCAGCCGTAATCGGGGGACTACCTACGAGCAGTACTTC.